This entry lists 29 T cell receptor beta chains sequenced from one sample in a study of blood T cell repertoires in COVID-19. Profiling relied on immunoSEQ multiplex PCR, and the TCRdb table lists in-frame clones only, not all of them. Of 250,000 to 350,000 clones listed, 70% to 90% are singletons. Sequences were obtained from peripheral blood. The receptor set was obtained from an older woman with acute or convalescent COVID-19.

The gene calls are TRBV28 and TRBJ1-6, with D possibly TRBD1 on 6 matching bases. V was cut by 3 bases and J by 9 bases, with 9 bases left in between. The germline V gene encodes CDR1 MDHEN and CDR2 SYDVKM. CDR3 length: 13 residues. The CDR3 protein is CASSFQGSSPLHF. The CDR3 DNA follows: TGTGCCAGCAGTTTCCAGGGGTCTTCACCCCTCCACTTT. Based on the CDR3 plus reference TRBV28 and TRBJ1-6, the full variable domain is DVKVTQSSRYLVKRTGEKVFLECVQDMDHENMFWYRQDPGLGLRLIYFSYDVKMKEKGDIPEGYSVSREKKERFSLILESASTNQTSMYLCASSFQGSSPLHFGNGTRLTVT.

This clone was observed a handful of times. The chain employs TRBV3-1 (or the pseudogene TRBV3-2) and TRBJ1-5; D gene uncertain. Germline-derived CDR1 and CDR2 are LGHDT and YNNKEL (reference sequence). Trimming took 4 bases from V and 6 from J, leaving 13 bases between them. The CDR3 sequence is 14 residues long. The CDR3 DNA reads as TGTGCCAGCAGCCTCGGGTCCGGGAGTCAGCCCCAGCATTTT. It yields the protein CASSLGSGSQPQHF.

V usage is TRBV7-2 and J usage is TRBJ2-1; D unresolved. Per germline, CDR1 SGHTA and CDR2 FQGNSA. This CDR3 contains 12 residues. Trimming removed 4 bases at V and 8 bases at J, with 9 bases between. CDR3 in amino acids: CASSSIAHEQFF. CDR3 in DNA: TGTGCCAGCAGCTCGATAGCCCATGAGCAGTTCTTC.

The chain couples TRBV2 to TRBJ1-4; the match to TRBD1 covers 10 bases. The CDR3 spans 14 residues. The ends lost 6 bases at V and 7 bases at J; junction bases unmatched: 5. Germline CDR1 is SNHLY and CDR2 is FYNNEI. In nucleotides, the CDR3 is TGTGCCAGCAGCGCTGACAGGGGGCCTGAAAAACTGTTTTTT. Encoded protein: CASSADRGPEKLFF.

This chain connects TRBV7-9 to TRBJ1-2; D might be TRBD1 (5 bases). V lost 1 base and J 0 bases, leaving 18 bases between the germline ends. The CDR3 loop spans 18 amino acids. Germline assignment: CDR1 SEHNR and CDR2 FQNEAQ (reference sequence). DNA for the CDR3: TGTGCCAGCAGCTTAGGGGGCGCGGCAGGACAAGCTAACTATGGCTACACCTTC. Its protein product is CASSLGGAAGQANYGYTF.

The chain carries TRBV4-2 and TRBJ2-6; the match to TRBD1 covers 8 bases. Germline values: CDR1 LGHNA, CDR2 YNFKEQ. The CDR3 is made up of 17 amino acids. Trimming took 3 bases from V and 0 from J; bases not matched to a gene: 4. The CDR3 here is CASSQGQVSSGANVLTF. CDR3 sequence (DNA): TGTGCCAGCAGCCAGGGACAGGTTAGCTCTGGGGCCAACGTCCTGACTTTC.

This chain links TRBV30 with TRBJ2-7, with a weak D call TRBD2 (7 bases). Germline CDR1 GTSNPN, CDR2 SVGIG (reference sequence). The CDR3 is made up of 13 amino acids. Trimming pared 4 bases from V and 6 bases from J, leaving 16 bases between. CDR3 protein: CAWTVGGGGEQYF. CDR3 DNA: TGTGCCTGGACTGTAGGGGGGGGCGGCGAGCAGTACTTC.

This chain links TRBV13 with TRBJ1-6; the D gene is possibly TRBD1 (6 bases). Looked up from germline, CDR1 is PRHDT and CDR2 is FYEKMQ (reference sequence). The CDR3 extends over 15 amino acids. V lost 6 bases and J 4 bases, leaving 13 bases between the germline ends. CDR3 sequence (DNA): TGTGCCAGCAGGGATGGACAGAATTATAATTCACCCCTCCACTTT. As protein: CASRDGQNYNSPLHF.

The chain employs TRBV28 and TRBJ1-5; a possible D gene is TRBD1 (6 bases). The germline CDR1 and CDR2 sequences are MDHEN and SYDVKM. V lost 8 bases and J 3 bases, leaving 17 bases between the germline ends. The CDR3 is 15 amino acids. The CDR3 DNA sequence: TGTGCCAGCGCCCTTTCGACAGGTACCAATCAGCCCCAGCATTTT. Its translation: CASALSTGTNQPQHF.

V usage is TRBV29-1 and J usage is TRBJ2-7, with D possibly matching TRBD2 (8 bases). V was clipped by 6 bases and J by 0 bases, with 18 bases between them. From germline, CDR1 is SQVTM and CDR2 ANQGSEA. This CDR3 has 15 amino acids. As DNA, the CDR3 is TGCAGCGTCTCGGGGGGGGACAGAAGCTCCTACGAGCAGTACTTC. This sequence encodes CSVSGGDRSSYEQYF.

The chain links TRBV28 to TRBJ2-1; 7 bases line up with TRBD2. Germline assignment: CDR1 MDHEN and CDR2 SYDVKM. Trimming cost V 2 bases and J 4 bases; bases outside gene matches: 8. The CDR3 has 16 residues. CDR3 amino acids: CASSLKPGLRYNEQFF. CDR3 in DNA: TGTGCCAGCAGTTTAAAACCGGGACTACGATACAATGAGCAGTTCTTC.

The chain is built from TRBV29-1 and TRBJ2-5; 10 nucleotides match TRBD1. This CDR3 spans 12 amino acids. CDR1 and CDR2 from the germline V gene are SQVTM and ANQGSEA. The junction had 1 base not matched to a gene; V was cut back by 5 bases and J by 4 bases. The CDR3 DNA reads TGCAGCGTTCGGGACAGGGGAGAGACCCAGTACTTC. Residues: CSVRDRGETQYF.

The rearrangement links TRBV6-6 to TRBJ1-1; D might be TRBD1 (6 bases). Per germline, CDR1 MNHNY and CDR2 SVGAGI (reference sequence). CDR3 length equals 15 residues. Trimming removed 0 bases at V and 0 bases at J, with 8 bases between. The CDR3 reads CASSYSQGLNTEAFF. CDR3 nucleotide sequence: TGTGCCAGCAGTTACTCGCAGGGGTTGAACACTGAAGCTTTCTTT.

The rearrangement uses TRBV24-1 and TRBJ1-5, with D hard to call. CDR3 size: 15 residues. V gave up 4 bases and J gave up 9 bases, with 18 bases separating them. Germline V gene data show CDR1 as KGHDR and CDR2 as SFDVKD. The CDR3 DNA sequence: TGTGCCACCAGTGACCCCCGGGGTCAGGCGGGGCCCCAGCATTTT. Protein: CATSDPRGQAGPQHF.

Only one count was recorded for this clone. V and J are TRBV27 and TRBJ1-5; D might be TRBD1 (5 bases). The germline gives CDR1 MNHEY, CDR2 SMNVEV (reference sequence). Trimming shortened V by 5 bases and J by 4 bases, and 18 bases separated the two germline ends. This CDR3 spans 16 amino acids. CDR3 region: CASSPIRDSRNQPQHF. CDR3 sequence (DNA): TGTGCCAGCAGTCCAATCCGTGACAGTCGAAATCAGCCCCAGCATTTT.

This clone has only a few counts. V is TRBV4-3 and J is TRBJ1-6, with TRBD1 matching over 9 bases. Germline loops: CDR1 LGHNA, CDR2 YSLEER. The CDR3 has 13 residues. The junction had 2 bases not matched to a gene; V was cut back by 5 bases and J by 9 bases. In nucleotides, the CDR3 is TGCGCCAGCAGCTCGGACAGGGGTTCACCCCTCCACTTT. Encoded protein: CASSSDRGSPLHF.

This rearrangement joins TRBV6-5 to TRBJ1-1; D may be TRBD1 (6 bases). The V gene lost 10 bases and the J gene lost 1 base, with 16 bases spanning the gap. Germline V gene sequence: CDR1 MNHEY, CDR2 SVGAGI. The CDR3 contains 14 residues. CDR3 sequence (DNA): TGTGCCACATCTTACAGGGAAGAGAACACTGAAGCTTTCTTT. This sequence encodes CATSYREENTEAFF.

The chain employs TRBV28 and TRBJ2-1, with a possible D match to TRBD2 (6 bases). CDR3 length: 17 residues. From germline, CDR1 is MDHEN and CDR2 SYDVKM. V was cut by 5 bases and J by 5 bases, with 22 bases left in between. DNA of the CDR3: TGTGCCAGCAGTATCCCCCGCGGGAATAAGTTAAACAATGAGCAGTTCTTC. This translates into CASSIPRGNKLNNEQFF.

The chain links TRBV5-1 to TRBJ1-1, with 8 nucleotides matching TRBD1. The CDR3 is made up of 12 amino acids. In germline, CDR1 is SGHRS, CDR2 YFSETQ. V shed 4 bases and J 5 bases; nucleotides not matched to a gene: 1. The CDR3 DNA is TGCGCCAGCAGCAGGGACAGGACTGAAGCTTTCTTT. Its protein is CASSRDRTEAFF.

The genes are TRBV7-3 and TRBJ2-3; 10 nucleotides line up with TRBD2. Germline V gene data show CDR1 as SGHTA and CDR2 as FQGTGA. This CDR3 contains 16 residues. Trimming at V came to 1 base and at J to 1 base, leaving 2 bases not matched to a gene. CDR3 in DNA: TGTGCCAGCAGCTTAATTGGGACTAGCGGCACAGATACGCAGTATTTT. It specifies CASSLIGTSGTDTQYF.

The V gene is TRBV2, the J gene TRBJ1-4; D may be TRBD1 (5 bases). CDR1 and CDR2 from the germline V gene are SNHLY and FYNNEI. CDR3 length equals 15 residues. Trimming removed 4 bases from V and 4 bases from J, with 13 bases in between. CDR3 residues: CASSGPPGGNEKLFF. The CDR3 DNA follows: TGTGCCAGCAGTGGCCCGCCGGGGGGTAATGAAAAACTGTTTTTT.

The chain is built from TRBV27 and TRBJ2-3; weak D call: TRBD2 (6 bases). Trimming stripped 4 bases from V and 3 bases from J, with 14 bases between. CDR1 MNHEY and CDR2 SMNVEV come from the germline V gene (reference sequence). This CDR3 is built from 15 residues. The CDR3 DNA follows: TGTGCCAGCAGTTACGTCGGGGGTCGGACAGATACGCAGTATTTT. It specifies CASSYVGGRTDTQYF.

The V and J genes are TRBV7-2 and TRBJ2-1, with D possibly TRBD1 on 6 matching bases. Germline V gene data show CDR1 as SGHTA and CDR2 as FQGNSA. The germline V and J ends were trimmed by 6 bases and 7 bases, with 13 bases remaining between them. The CDR3 extends over 13 amino acids. The CDR3 loop reads CASRGAGRNEQFF. DNA of the CDR3: TGTGCCAGCAGGGGGGCGGGTCGGAATGAGCAGTTCTTC.

The V and J genes are TRBV20-1 and TRBJ2-7, with D unresolved. Looked up from germline, CDR1 is DFQATT and CDR2 is SNEGSKA (reference sequence). Between the trimmed V and J ends, which lost 3 bases and 2 bases, there was a span of 5 bases. The CDR3 is 11 amino acids. CDR3 amino acids: CSASRTYEQYF. CDR3 bases: TGCAGTGCTAGCAGGACCTACGAGCAGTACTTC.

The rearrangement links TRBV6-5 to TRBJ1-2; TRBD1 matches 7 bases. V shed 5 bases, J shed 2 bases, and the junction held 8 bases outside the gene matches. The CDR3 length is 15 residues. Germline lookup yields CDR1 MNHEY and CDR2 SVGAGI. The CDR3 sequence: CASSPYLQGNYGYTF. DNA for the CDR3: TGTGCCAGCAGTCCTTATCTACAGGGGAACTATGGCTACACCTTC.

The gene calls are TRBV11-2 and TRBJ1-2; maybe TRBD1 (6 bases). Germline V gene lookup returns CDR1 SGHAT and CDR2 FQNNGV. This CDR3 is 13 amino acids long. Deletions cut 1 base from V and 4 bases from J, with 7 bases between. The CDR3 is CASSLVRGYGYTF. CDR3 sequence (DNA): TGTGCCAGCAGCTTAGTCAGGGGCTATGGCTACACCTTC.

The chain combines TRBV7-6 with TRBJ1-2; 8 bases are a match to TRBD1. Germline V lookup: CDR1 SGHVS, CDR2 FNYEAQ. This CDR3 is built from 14 residues. Losses at the gene ends were 2 bases for V and 7 bases for J; bases not matched to a gene: 6. The CDR3 sequence: CASSLRAGGAGYTF. The CDR3, as DNA: TGTGCCAGCAGCTTAAGGGCAGGGGGCGCTGGCTACACCTTC.

The J gene is TRBJ1-4, the V gene TRBV2; D is possibly TRBD1 (5 bases). The CDR3 has 13 amino acids. The germline V and J ends were trimmed by 7 bases and 7 bases, with 13 bases remaining between them. The germline gives CDR1 SNHLY, CDR2 FYNNEI. CDR3 in amino acids: CASKSGDGEKLFF. In nucleotides, the CDR3 is TGTGCCAGCAAGAGCGGGGACGGTGAAAAACTGTTTTTT.

The V call is TRBV9, the J call TRBJ1-1, with D maybe TRBD1 (5 bases). Germline lookup yields CDR1 SGDLS and CDR2 YYNGEE. The V and J ends lost 4 bases and 4 bases respectively, with 14 bases between them. There are 14 residues in the CDR3. The CDR3 DNA follows: TGTGCCAGCAGCCCCGCAGGGAAACTCACTGAAGCTTTCTTT. This codes for CASSPAGKLTEAFF. Complete variable domain (other parts from reference TRBV9 and TRBJ1-1): DSGVTQTPKHLITATGQRVTLRCSPRSGDLSVYWYQQSLDQGLQFLIQYYNGEERAKGNILERFSAQQFPDLHSELNLSSLELGDSALYFCASSPAGKLTEAFFGQGTRLTVV.